These 25 T cell receptor beta chains share one sample of origin, sequenced in a study of CD8+ T cells in alopecia areata. Specified treatment: oral pan-JAK inhibitor, 5-10 mg twice daily. Extracted from the samples, RNA was reverse transcribed into cDNA to serve as the sequencing template. Only in-frame clones appear in the TCRdb table, and some are missing; sequencing was by immunoSEQ multiplex PCR. The repertoire holds more than 200,000 clones, with under 70% as singletons. This material consisted of CD4+ T cells sorted from blood, taken at approximately week 42, from a patient treated with tofacitinib. These receptor sequences come from a human donor with alopecia areata.

The chain joins TRBV4-2 to TRBJ2-1, with D possibly being TRBD1 or TRBD2 (5 bases each). The V gene lost 5 bases and the J gene lost 0 bases, with 14 bases spanning the gap. Germline-derived CDR1 and CDR2 are LGHNA and YNFKEQ. The CDR3 extends over 16 amino acids. The chain's CDR3 is CASSNTGRSSYNEQFF. The CDR3 DNA follows: TGTGCCAGCAGCAACACGGGGCGAAGCTCCTACAATGAGCAGTTCTTC.

This clone was recorded once. At one end the junction does not follow the germline gene, possibly because of a read error. The J gene is TRBJ2-2, the V gene TRBV2; no clear D. The CDR3 covers 15 residues. Germline values: CDR1 SNHLY, CDR2 FYNNEI. CDR3 sequence reads: CASSEGFGGTGELFF. In DNA, the CDR3 is TGTGCCAGCAGCGAAGGATTCGGTGGCACCGGGGAGCTGTTTTTT.

The gene calls are TRBV6-5 and TRBJ1-3; no firm D call. Looked up from germline, CDR1 is MNHEY and CDR2 is SVGAGI. The CDR3 has 14 amino acids. Trimming removed 2 bases from V and 4 bases from J, with 9 bases in between. This chain's CDR3 is CASSYGPVGNTIYF. The CDR3 DNA reads as TGTGCCAGCAGTTACGGGCCTGTCGGAAACACCATATATTTT.

V is TRBV27 and J is TRBJ2-2, with a possible D match to TRBD2 (6 bases). Germline CDR1 is MNHEY and CDR2 is SMNVEV (reference sequence). CDR3 size: 14 residues. Trimming took 5 bases from V and 7 from J, leaving 14 bases between them. The CDR3 spells CASSTRRGIGELFF. In DNA, the CDR3 is TGTGCCAGCAGTACACGGCGCGGGATCGGGGAGCTGTTTTTT.

V is TRBV28 and J is TRBJ2-7; D is unclear. CDR3 length equals 11 residues. V was cut by 6 bases and J by 6 bases, with 9 bases left in between. Germline V gene sequence: CDR1 MDHEN, CDR2 SYDVKM. CDR3 loop: CASRGYREQYF. CDR3 DNA sequence: TGTGCCAGCAGGGGTTATCGCGAGCAGTACTTC.

The rearrangement joins TRBV5-1 to TRBJ2-7, with D perhaps assigned TRBD1 or TRBD2 (5 bases each). In germline, CDR1 is SGHRS, CDR2 YFSETQ. V lost 0 bases, J lost 4 bases, and 14 bases lay in between. The CDR3 runs 15 residues. The CDR3 DNA reads TGCGCCAGCAGCTTGGTCGAGGGACGTGCTTACGAGCAGTACTTC. This sequence encodes CASSLVEGRAYEQYF.

This clone was counted once. The chain is built from TRBV29-1 and TRBJ2-3; 9 bases fit TRBD2. Losses at the gene ends were 6 bases for V and 0 bases for J; bases not matched to a gene: 4. Germline V gene data show CDR1 as SQVTM and CDR2 as ANQGSEA. The CDR3 covers 14 residues. DNA of the CDR3: TGCAGCGTCCGGACTAGCGTGAGCACAGATACGCAGTATTTT. It specifies CSVRTSVSTDTQYF.

The gene calls are TRBV4-3 and TRBJ2-7; maybe TRBD1 (5 bases). Trimming removed 1 base from V and 3 bases from J, with 7 bases in between. This CDR3 region has 13 residues. Germline CDR1 and CDR2: LGHNA and YSLEER. The CDR3 here is CASSQGQNYEQYF. The CDR3 nucleotides read TGCGCCAGCAGCCAAGGACAGAACTACGAGCAGTACTTC.

This sequence joins TRBV19 and TRBJ2-7; D not resolved. The V end was cut by 3 bases, the J end by 4 bases, with 19 bases between. Germline V CDR1 and CDR2: LNHDA, SQIVND (reference sequence). The CDR3 spans 16 residues. The CDR3 DNA sequence: TGTGCCAGTAGTATTCAGAGCTCATCCACCGTATACGAGCAGTACTTC. Translated, it gives CASSIQSSSTVYEQYF.

The gene calls are TRBV15 and TRBJ1-5; maybe TRBD1 (6 bases). The germline V gene encodes CDR1 LNHNV and CDR2 YYDKDF (reference sequence). Trimming stripped 1 base from V and 6 bases from J, with 10 bases between. The CDR3 covers 14 residues. Here the CDR3 reads CATSRGGLGQPQHF. The CDR3, as DNA: TGTGCCACCAGCAGAGGGGGGCTAGGTCAGCCCCAGCATTTT.

The J gene is TRBJ1-2, the V gene TRBV30, with TRBD1 matching over 8 bases. The CDR3 spans 11 residues. V dropped 5 bases and J dropped 5; count of bases not matched to a gene: 1. Germline V CDR1 and CDR2: GTSNPN, SVGIG (reference sequence). CDR3 region: CAWDRGYGYTF. CDR3 sequence (DNA): TGTGCCTGGGACAGGGGATATGGCTACACCTTC.

The genes are TRBV19 and TRBJ2-5; the D is unclear. The CDR3 totals 13 residues. Germline V lookup: CDR1 LNHDA, CDR2 SQIVND (reference sequence). Deletions cut 5 bases from V and 5 bases from J, with 12 bases between. DNA of the CDR3: TGTGCCAGTAGTCCCCCGGCGCAGGAGACCCAGTACTTC. Its protein product is CASSPPAQETQYF.

The CDR3 region is CAFRSEGRSTEAFF. CDR3 DNA sequence: TGTGCCTTTCGATCGGAGGGCAGGAGCACTGAAGCTTTCTTT. J is TRBJ1-1 and V is TRBV30; D gene uncertain. Germline CDR1 reads GTSNPN; CDR2 reads SVGIG (reference sequence). The CDR3 is 14 residues long. The ends were cut back, 7 bases at V and 4 bases at J, with 19 bases in the middle.

This clone has a handful of counts. This rearrangement joins TRBV29-1 to TRBJ1-1; 7 bases fit TRBD1. Germline V gene lookup returns CDR1 SQVTM and CDR2 ANQGSEA. The CDR3 runs to 14 residues. J lost 6 bases, V lost 3 bases, and 10 bases had no gene match. The CDR3 loop is CSVELRQGSPEAFF. DNA of the CDR3: TGCAGCGTTGAGCTTAGACAGGGAAGCCCTGAAGCTTTCTTT.

The gene calls are TRBV7-9 and TRBJ2-7; weak D call: TRBD2 (5 bases). This CDR3 is 18 amino acids long. From germline, CDR1 is SEHNR and CDR2 FQNEAQ (reference sequence). Trimming removed 7 bases at V and 7 bases at J, with 32 bases between. The CDR3: CASTPKGARRSAGGEQYF. CDR3 DNA sequence: TGTGCCAGCACCCCGAAGGGTGCACGGAGGTCTGCTGGCGGGGAGCAGTACTTC.

This clone was found a few times. The gene calls are TRBV7-2 and TRBJ1-5; D possibly corresponds to TRBD1 (6 bases). The CDR3 length is 16 residues. Germline V gene lookup returns CDR1 SGHTA and CDR2 FQGNSA. Between the trimmed V and J ends, which lost 5 bases and 0 bases, there was a span of 14 bases. This CDR3 is CASSRGGPYSNQPQHF. The CDR3 DNA reads TGTGCCAGCAGCCGTGGGGGGCCCTATAGCAATCAGCCCCAGCATTTT.

The chain combines TRBV5-1 with TRBJ1-1; D unclear. V gave up 0 bases and J gave up 7 bases, with 10 bases separating them. This CDR3 is 13 amino acids long. CDR1 SGHRS and CDR2 YFSETQ come from the germline V gene. CDR3 DNA sequence: TGCGCCAGCAGCTTGGCCTTAGGCAATGAAGCTTTCTTT. Protein product: CASSLALGNEAFF.

Remarks on this clone: At the DNA level, this CDR3 is encoded by other sequences in the same sample as well. The genes are TRBV30 and TRBJ1-5; tentative D call: TRBD1 (5 bases). V was cut by 1 base and J by 4 bases, with 8 bases left in between. Per the germline V gene, CDR1 is GTSNPN and CDR2 is SVGIG (reference sequence). This CDR3 has 13 residues. This chain's CDR3 is CAWSGQTNQPQHF. Here the CDR3 DNA reads TGTGCCTGGAGTGGACAGACTAATCAGCCCCAGCATTTT.

The rearrangement joins TRBV7-2 to TRBJ1-4; the D gene is possibly TRBD1 (5 bases). The CDR3 covers 14 residues. The ends were cut back, 2 bases at V and 8 bases at J, with 12 bases in the middle. CDR1 and CDR2 from the germline V gene are SGHTA and FQGNSA. DNA of the CDR3: TGTGCCAGCAGCTTATCCAGGGATCGGGAAAAACTGTTTTTT. Amino acid sequence: CASSLSRDREKLFF.

The V and J genes are TRBV2 and TRBJ1-1; no definite D call. Germline V gene data show CDR1 as SNHLY and CDR2 as FYNNEI. The CDR3 length is 13 residues. Trimming took off 0 bases at V and 7 bases at J, with 9 bases between the two ends. CDR3 nucleotides: TGTGCCAGCAGTGAAGCGCGAGGAGATGAAGCTTTCTTT. This codes for CASSEARGDEAFF.

The chain recombines TRBV7-2 with TRBJ2-7; 10 nucleotides agree with TRBD1. Germline-derived CDR1 and CDR2 are SGHTA and FQGNSA. The length of the CDR3 is 18 residues. Germline trimming cut 0 bases from V and 1 base from J; bases unmatched to any gene: 9. CDR3 DNA sequence: TGTGCCAGCAGCTTAGCCTCCTCCGGGACAGGGGTATCCTACGAGCAGTACTTC. This encodes CASSLASSGTGVSYEQYF.

The chain recombines TRBV10-3 with TRBJ1-5, with 12 bases matching TRBD1. Germline V gene sequence: CDR1 ENHRY, CDR2 SYGVKD. This CDR3 region has 14 residues. V trimming: 10 bases; J trimming: 3 bases; junction bases outside the gene matches: 4. The CDR3 bases are TGTGCCACGGGACAGGGGGCTCCCAATCAGCCCCAGCATTTT. This gives the protein CATGQGAPNQPQHF.

V usage is TRBV28 and J usage is TRBJ1-2; a possible D gene is TRBD1 (6 bases). CDR1 is MDHEN, CDR2 SYDVKM, per germline. V gave up 6 bases and J gave up 0 bases, with 8 bases separating them. This CDR3 comprises 13 residues. The CDR3 loop is CASRRTANYGYTF. In DNA, the CDR3 is TGTGCCAGCAGACGGACAGCTAACTATGGCTACACCTTC.

This clone was counted only a few times. Other DNA sequences within the sample encode an identical CDR3. The rearrangement joins TRBV29-1 to TRBJ1-1; no firm D call. The CDR3 has 10 amino acids. Germline values: CDR1 SQVTM, CDR2 ANQGSEA. V was clipped by 7 bases and J by 2 bases, with 5 bases between them. CDR3 DNA: TGCAGCGCAAGAAACACTGAAGCTTTCTTT. Translated, it gives CSARNTEAFF.

V is TRBV11-2 and J is TRBJ2-2; 8 positions match TRBD1. Germline CDR1 is SGHAT and CDR2 is FQNNGV. With 3 bases clipped from V and 1 base from J, the junction kept 13 bases outside the gene matches. This CDR3 contains 19 residues. CDR3 coding DNA: TGTGCCAGCAGCTTTTGGTCGCCAGGGGGCCCGAAGAACACCGGGGAGCTGTTTTTT. Translation gives CASSFWSPGGPKNTGELFF.